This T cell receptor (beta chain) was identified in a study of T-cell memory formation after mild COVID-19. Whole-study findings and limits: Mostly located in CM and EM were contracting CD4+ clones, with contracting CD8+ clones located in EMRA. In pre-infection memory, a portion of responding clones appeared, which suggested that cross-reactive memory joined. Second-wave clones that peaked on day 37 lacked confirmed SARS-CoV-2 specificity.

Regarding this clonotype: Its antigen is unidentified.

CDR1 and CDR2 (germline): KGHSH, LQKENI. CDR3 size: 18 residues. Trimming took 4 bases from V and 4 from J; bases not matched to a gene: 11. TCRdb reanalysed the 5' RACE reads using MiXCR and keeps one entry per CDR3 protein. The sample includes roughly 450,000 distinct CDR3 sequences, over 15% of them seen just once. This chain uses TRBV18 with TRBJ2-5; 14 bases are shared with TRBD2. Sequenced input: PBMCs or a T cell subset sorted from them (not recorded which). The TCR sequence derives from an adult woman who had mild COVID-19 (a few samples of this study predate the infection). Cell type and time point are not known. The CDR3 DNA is TGTGCCAGCTCACGATTAGGGACTAGCGGGAGCTCTGGAGAGACCCAGTACTTC. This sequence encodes CASSRLGTSGSSGETQYF. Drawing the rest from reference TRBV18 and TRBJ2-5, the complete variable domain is NAGVMQNPRHLVRRRGQEARLRCSPMKGHSHVYWYRQLPEEGLKFMVYLQKENIIDESGMPKERFSAEFPKEGPSILRIQQVVRGDSAAYFCASSRLGTSGSSGETQYFGPGTRLLVL.